This T cell receptor beta chain derives from a study of neurological immune-mediated disorders. Per germline, CDR1 MNHEY and CDR2 SMNVEV (reference sequence). J lost 4 bases, V lost 2 bases, and 1 base had no gene match. The CDR3 totals 13 residues. Via MiXCR, TCRdb re-called the 5' RACE reads, giving one row per CDR3 protein. The table has tens of thousands of distinct CDR3 sequences, 3.5% to 5.5% seen once; the top ten hold 6.9%. Specimen: PBMCs. This TCR was sampled from a man aged 25-40 years with multiple sclerosis. The V and J genes are TRBV27 and TRBJ1-2; 7 bases line up with TRBD1. The CDR3: CASSLNRGYGYTF. In DNA form, the CDR3 reads TGTGCCAGCAGTTTAAACAGGGGCTATGGCTACACCTTC.